This passage covers 29 T cell receptor beta chains from one sample sequenced in a study of liver allograft versus peripheral blood T cells (dated by TCRdb to 2018 to 2021). Looking at the study overall: T cell receptor repertoires present within transplanted livers were compared with repertoires in the peripheral blood of liver transplant recipients.

Sequencing used an Illumina MiSeq. The public reads were run again by TCRdb, first through fastp at Q25 and then through MiXCR, and only productive beta chains were kept. Rows with one shared CDR3 protein collapse into an entry with the most common genes and DNA. Counted in this sample were about 3,500 distinct CDR3 sequences; just over 14% of them appeared once. Together, the top ten hold under 3.5% of the sample. The source of these receptors is a human patient who had a liver transplant. Following a transplant, some T lymphocytes may have been derived from the graft donor.

This chain links TRBV30 with TRBJ2-5, with D unresolved. This CDR3 is built from 12 residues. Germline values: CDR1 GTSNPN, CDR2 SVGIG (reference sequence). The V end was cut by 1 base, the J end by 7 bases, with 10 bases between. This chain's CDR3 is CAWSGPPGTQYF. As DNA, the CDR3 is TGTGCCTGGAGTGGCCCCCCGGGGACCCAGTACTTC. Using reference TRBV30 and TRBJ2-5 for the parts outside the CDR3, the full variable domain is SQTIHQWPATLVQPVGSPLSLECTVEGTSNPNLYWYRQAAGRGLQLLFYSVGIGQISSEVPQNLSASRPQDRQFILSSKKLLLSDSGFYLCAWSGPPGTQYFGPGTRLLVL.

The V and J genes are TRBV19 and TRBJ1-2, with 9 bases fitting TRBD1. The CDR3 is made up of 15 amino acids. V was pared by 5 bases and J by 0 bases, with 4 bases of the junction left unmatched. Looked up from germline, CDR1 is LNHDA and CDR2 is SQIVND (reference sequence). In DNA, the CDR3 is TGTGCCAGTAGTTCGGGACAGGGAACTAACTATGGCTACACCTTC. Protein product: CASSSGQGTNYGYTF.

This clonotype appeared many times. The chain is built from TRBV20-1 and TRBJ1-4, with TRBD1 matching over 11 bases. This CDR3 has 14 amino acids. CDR1 and CDR2 (germline): DFQATT, SNEGSKA (reference sequence). J was trimmed by 6 bases and V by 4 bases; bases with no gene match: 4. DNA of the CDR3: TGCAGTGCTACGGACAGGGGGCGTGATGAAAAACTGTTTTTT. Translation gives CSATDRGRDEKLFF.

This clonotype was detected a few times. The V and J genes are TRBV7-3 and TRBJ1-2, with D perhaps matching TRBD1 (6 bases). The V gene lost 5 bases and the J gene lost 8 bases, with 18 bases spanning the gap. The germline V gene encodes CDR1 SGHTA and CDR2 FQGTGA. CDR3 length: 14 residues. CDR3 in amino acids: CASSPRAGEEGYTF. CDR3 nucleotides: TGTGCCAGCAGCCCTAGAGCAGGGGAAGAGGGCTACACCTTC.

A remark on this clonotype: This may stem from a read error, because a much larger clone lies one nucleotide away. The V call is TRBV28, the J call TRBJ2-5; no definite D call. The CDR3 runs 14 residues. Trimming took 7 bases from V and 1 from J, leaving 13 bases between them. Germline V gives CDR1 MDHEN, CDR2 SYDVKM. This CDR3 is CASIKQHIQETQYF. The CDR3 nucleotides are TGTGCCAGCATTAAACAGCATATCCAAGAGACCCAGTACTTC.

This clonotype turned up a few times. The rearrangement links TRBV20-1 to TRBJ1-2; possibly TRBD1 for D (6 bases). V was pared by 6 bases and J by 8 bases, with 19 bases between. The V gene's germline CDR1 is DFQATT and CDR2 SNEGSKA (reference sequence). This CDR3 comprises 13 residues. CDR3: CSAEVAGARGYTF. The CDR3 bases are TGCAGTGCAGAGGTCGCGGGGGCGCGGGGCTACACCTTC.

In this sample, this clonotype is medium-sized. V usage is TRBV29-1 and J usage is TRBJ2-5; the D gene is possibly TRBD1 (5 bases). This CDR3 is 13 amino acids long. Germline V CDR1 and CDR2: SQVTM, ANQGSEA. V was cut by 7 bases and J by 5 bases, with 17 bases left in between. CDR3 region: CSAPAGMGETQYF. The DNA for the CDR3 is TGCAGCGCTCCCGCAGGGATGGGCGAGACCCAGTACTTC.

In its sample, this clonotype is medium-sized. The chain recombines TRBV24-1 with TRBJ1-6; D gene unclear. CDR3 length equals 15 residues. CDR1 and CDR2 from the germline V gene are KGHDR and SFDVKD. V lost 8 bases to trimming and J lost 0 bases, with 10 bases between them. CDR3 DNA: TGTGCCACCACAAGGGAGAGCTCCTATAATTCACCCCTCCACTTT. The encoded protein is CATTRESSYNSPLHF.

This chain connects TRBV12-3 or TRBV12-4 to TRBJ1-5; D unclear. CDR3 length: 14 amino acids. The ends were cut back, 3 bases at V and 2 bases at J, with 8 bases in the middle. This CDR3 reads CASSFSARNQPQHF. CDR3 DNA: TGTGCCAGCAGTTTTAGTGCCCGCAATCAGCCCCAGCATTTT.

This clonotype was detected a few times. V gene TRBV20-1 combines with J gene TRBJ1-5; D is ambiguous. The CDR3 has 12 amino acids. The germline V and J ends were trimmed by 1 base and 3 bases, with 4 bases remaining between them. CDR1 is DFQATT, CDR2 SNEGSKA, per germline (reference sequence). The CDR3 region has the DNA TGCAGTGCTAGAGGGGCCAATCAGCCCCAGCATTTT. Its translation: CSARGANQPQHF.

The chain employs TRBV3-1 and TRBJ2-3; 8 bases are shared with TRBD1. This CDR3 region has 14 residues. Germline CDR1 reads LGHDT; CDR2 reads YNNKEL (reference sequence). Trimming removed 6 bases from V and 6 bases from J; junction bases left unmatched: 8. The CDR3: CASRERQGIDTQYF. As DNA, the CDR3 is TGTGCCAGCAGGGAGCGACAGGGGATCGATACGCAGTATTTT.

On this clonotype itself: Mismatch with germline at one junction end may stem from a read error. The chain links TRBV5-4 to TRBJ2-3, with a possible D match to TRBD1 (6 bases). The CDR3 length is 14 residues. Germline V gives CDR1 SGHNT, CDR2 YYREEE (reference sequence). DNA for the CDR3: TGTGTCAGCAGCTCAGGACAGAGATTAGATACGCAGTATTTT. Translating it yields CVSSSGQRLDTQYF.

Regarding this clonotype: A read error is likely here: a far larger clone is one base away. The V gene is TRBV18, the J gene TRBJ1-1, with D uncertain. Germline-derived CDR1 and CDR2 are KGHSH and LQKENI. The length of the CDR3 is 14 residues. CDR3 sequence: CASSPEGMASPPHF. The CDR3 DNA follows: TGTGCCAGCTCACCGGAAGGGATGGCTTCACCCCCCCACTTT.

This clonotype is medium-sized within its sample. The genes are TRBV24-1 and TRBJ2-2; 9 nucleotides match TRBD2. This CDR3 comprises 18 residues. Germline CDR1 reads KGHDR; CDR2 reads SFDVKD. The ends lost 4 bases at V and 0 bases at J; junction bases unmatched: 8. CDR3 DNA: TGTGCCACCAGTGACCCGGGACTAGCCGGAACGAACACCGGGGAGCTGTTTTTT. Amino acids: CATSDPGLAGTNTGELFF.

This clonotype was seen many times. This sequence joins TRBV9 and TRBJ1-3, with 7 bases lining up with TRBD1. The germline V gene encodes CDR1 SGDLS and CDR2 YYNGEE. V lost 3 bases and J lost 0; bases outside the gene matches: 15. The CDR3 extends over 19 amino acids. In DNA form, the CDR3 reads TGTGCCAGCAGCGATCCGGGACAGCTAGTCTTATCCTCTGGAAACACCATATATTTT. The encoded protein is CASSDPGQLVLSSGNTIYF.

By its share, this clonotype is medium-sized. The genes are TRBV28 and TRBJ1-2; D remains unclear. Germline assignment: CDR1 MDHEN and CDR2 SYDVKM. The ends were cut back, 7 bases at V and 8 bases at J, with 17 bases in the middle. The CDR3 extends over 13 amino acids. DNA of the CDR3: TGTGCCAGCACCCCTCGCGTCCAAGCCGGCTACACCTTC. Translated, it gives CASTPRVQAGYTF.

This clonotype is categorized as medium-sized. The chain uses TRBV6-5 and TRBJ1-4; 7 nucleotides agree with TRBD1. In germline, CDR1 is MNHEY, CDR2 SVGAGI. The V and J ends lost 4 bases and 7 bases, in that order; junction bases with no gene match: 9. The CDR3 loop spans 15 amino acids. The CDR3 loop is CASSSTGEVREKLFF. For the CDR3, the DNA is TGTGCCAGCAGTTCTACAGGGGAGGTGCGTGAAAAACTGTTTTTT.

As concerns this clonotype: A much bigger clone sits one base away, suggesting this may be a read error. The CDR3 is CASSLVGVSEQFF. As DNA, the CDR3 is TGTGCCAGCAGCTTAGTTGGAGTATCCGAGCAGTTCTTC. The gene calls are TRBV11-3 and TRBJ2-1; D not resolved. The CDR3 extends over 13 amino acids. Germline V gene data show CDR1 as SGHNT and CDR2 as YENEEA. V was shortened by 1 base and J by 10 bases, with 11 bases between the two germline ends.

Within the sample, this clonotype is medium-sized. The chain carries TRBV13 and TRBJ2-1, with 11 positions matching TRBD2. The CDR3 is 16 residues long. Trimming took 5 bases from V and 7 from J; bases not matched to a gene: 10. Germline values: CDR1 PRHDT, CDR2 FYEKMQ (reference sequence). This chain's CDR3 is CASSLTSGSVINEQFF. The CDR3 coding sequence is TGTGCCAGCAGCCTTACTAGCGGGAGTGTAATAAATGAGCAGTTCTTC. Supplemented by reference TRBV13 and TRBJ2-1, the full variable domain reads AAGVIQSPRHLIKEKRETATLKCYPIPRHDTVYWYQQGPGQDPQFLISFYEKMQSDKGSIPDRFSAQQFSDYHSELNMSSLELGDSALYFCASSLTSGSVINEQFFGPGTRLTVL.

This clonotype rates as medium-sized. This chain uses TRBV6-1 with TRBJ1-6; D possibly corresponds to TRBD1 (6 bases). V was shortened by 7 bases and J by 1 base, with 14 bases between the two germline ends. Per germline, CDR1 MNHNS and CDR2 SASEGT. This CDR3 region has 16 residues. The chain's CDR3 is CASTGQLVSYNSPLHF. As DNA, the CDR3 is TGTGCCAGCACCGGACAGCTCGTGTCCTATAATTCACCCCTCCACTTT.

This clonotype rates as medium-sized. The chain joins TRBV10-3 to TRBJ2-7, with 9 bases identical to TRBD1. Germline V gene sequence: CDR1 ENHRY, CDR2 SYGVKD. The V and J ends lost 4 bases and 5 bases, in that order; junction bases with no gene match: 6. This CDR3 region has 14 residues. The CDR3 coding sequence is TGTGCCATCAGTGCCTTCGACAGGGGGGACGAGCAGTACTTC. Translating gives CAISAFDRGDEQYF.

This clonotype was seen a handful of times. V and J are TRBV20-1 and TRBJ1-2, with D possibly being TRBD1 (6 bases). Germline CDR1 and CDR2: DFQATT and SNEGSKA (reference sequence). The CDR3 sequence is 13 residues long. Trimming left V 6 bases short and J 7 bases short, with 18 bases between. CDR3 nucleotide sequence: TGCAGTGCCCAAAGCGGGGGGCGGCCTGGCTACACCTTC. It specifies CSAQSGGRPGYTF.

This clonotype was observed a few times. The chain combines TRBV11-2 with TRBJ1-6; no firm D call. V was trimmed by 5 bases and J by 10 bases, leaving 15 bases between them. Germline-derived CDR1 and CDR2 are SGHAT and FQNNGV. The CDR3 extends over 14 amino acids. CDR3 residues: CASSATPAASPLHF. In DNA, the CDR3 is TGTGCCAGCAGCGCCACCCCTGCGGCCTCACCCCTCCACTTT.

The V gene is TRBV28, the J gene TRBJ2-5; the match to TRBD1 covers 9 bases. Per germline, CDR1 MDHEN and CDR2 SYDVKM. The CDR3 totals 16 residues. The V gene end was trimmed by 6 bases and the J gene end by 6 bases; junction bases not matched to a gene: 14. DNA for the CDR3: TGTGCCAGCAGCCGGGGACAGGGAGGGCTGATAAAGACCCAGTACTTC. The encoded protein is CASSRGQGGLIKTQYF.

This clonotype was seen more than once but under ten times. This sequence joins TRBV6-5 and TRBJ1-1, with 9 bases that match TRBD1. The CDR3 runs to 14 residues. CDR1 and CDR2 (germline): MNHEY, SVGAGI. V was pared by 5 bases and J by 0 bases, with 1 base of the junction left unmatched. CDR3 residues: CASSRDRVNTEAFF. CDR3 DNA: TGTGCCAGCAGTCGGGACAGGGTGAACACTGAAGCTTTCTTT.

In this sample, this clonotype is medium-sized. The chain couples TRBV5-4 to TRBJ1-6; TRBD1 matches at 7 bases. V dropped 1 base and J dropped 5; count of bases not matched to a gene: 9. The CDR3 length is 17 residues. From germline, CDR1 is SGHNT and CDR2 YYREEE (reference sequence). The CDR3 spells CASSLQPPTGNNSPLHF. In DNA, the CDR3 is TGTGCCAGCAGCTTGCAGCCCCCGACAGGGAATAATTCACCCCTCCACTTT.

This clonotype is medium-sized in the sample. The CDR3 DNA sequence: TGTGCCAGCAGCTTGGACCCTAACCTAGCGGGGTTAGATACGCAGTATTTT. Its protein is CASSLDPNLAGLDTQYF. J is TRBJ2-3 and V is TRBV5-6; TRBD2 matches at 9 bases. This CDR3 is built from 17 residues. Germline lookup yields CDR1 SGHDT and CDR2 YYEEEE. Trimming at V came to 0 bases and at J to 5 bases, leaving 10 bases not matched to a gene.

The chain's CDR3 is CASSDAAYRQGYTF. Written as DNA, the CDR3 is TGTGCCAGCAGCGATGCCGCTTACAGGCAGGGCTACACCTTC. The chain uses TRBV2 and TRBJ1-2, with a tentative D call TRBD1 (5 bases). The CDR3 runs to 14 residues. V was trimmed by 6 bases and J by 8 bases, leaving 19 bases between them. CDR1 and CDR2 from the germline V gene are SNHLY and FYNNEI.

With respect to this clonotype: Possible read error: a much larger clone is one base away. The CDR3 DNA sequence: TGTGCCAGCAGGGACAGGAGCTCTGGGGCCAACGTCCTGACTTTC. Translating it yields CASRDRSSGANVLTF. The chain employs TRBV7-9 and TRBJ2-6; 7 bases are shared with TRBD1. The trim removed 6 bases at V and 0 bases at J, leaving 2 bases unmatched. Germline values: CDR1 SEHNR, CDR2 FQNEAQ (reference sequence). CDR3 length: 15 residues.